The TCR beta chain under discussion was sequenced for a study of response to subunit inactivated influenza vaccine. Notes on the study in general: After each seasonal influenza vaccination, few new T cells are recruited, the authors suggested.

This clonotype was seen at least ten times. The antigen is unknown. Each CDR3 protein is one row after TCRdb ran MiXCR on the RT-PCR reads. The sample gives around 580,000 distinct CDR3 sequences, around 11% of which show up once; 10% is in the top ten. The V end lost 6 bases, the J end lost 0 bases, and 15 bases lay between the germline ends. The CDR3 contains 15 residues. Germline V lookup: CDR1 SNHLY, CDR2 FYNNEI. This clonotype was obtained from a man aged 45-65 years who received an inactivated influenza vaccine. This material consisted of PBMCs from blood, taken on the day of vaccination. The rearrangement links TRBV2 to TRBJ2-7; perhaps TRBD2 as D (6 bases). The CDR3 spells CASRRSGTVSYEQYF. In nucleotides, the CDR3 is TGTGCCAGCAGGCGCTCCGGGACTGTCTCCTACGAGCAGTACTTC.